This entry features one TCR beta chain sequence. The antigen is unknown. This entry belongs to a study of T cells in narcolepsy. Study results and caveats: HCRT-specific and TRIB2-specific autoreactive clonotypes appeared among same-patient CSF and blood CD4+ clonotypes. In some patient and control memory CD4+ samples, autoreactive clones were absent. Reportedly, autoreactive clonotypes were serially detected in patients' blood but not controls'.

The CDR3 has 15 residues. With V trimmed by 3 bases and J by 4 bases, 7 bases remained unmatched. Germline V CDR1 and CDR2: SGDLS, YYNGEE. Assay: immunoSEQ multiplex PCR; the TCRdb copy retains only in-frame clones and omits some. The sample holds 30,000 to 40,000 clones; 81% are singletons and the top ten take approximately 2.2%. This sequence joins TRBV9 and TRBJ1-2; 9 bases fit TRBD1. Material for sequencing was memory (CD45RA-) CD4+ T cells from blood. This receptor was identified in a human donor in good health. DNA for the CDR3: TGTGCCAGCAGCGCTACACAGGGGGCGGGCTATGGCTACACCTTC. The encoded protein is CASSATQGAGYGYTF.